The 13 T cell receptor beta chains reported below all come from one sample, sequenced in a study of T cells in Graves' hyperthyroidism and ophthalmopathy. RNA transcripts were the template for amplifying TCR beta CDR3 regions. The HTBI set primed first-round TCR CDR3 RT-PCR. MiXCR, run by TCRdb on the multiplex PCR reads, gives a single entry per CDR3 protein. The sample lists roughly 420,000 distinct CDR3 sequences, less than 20% occurring once. The sequenced sample was blood. These receptors all stem from a woman aged 18-29 years with Graves' hyperthyroidism.

In this sample, this clonotype turned up a few times. This rearrangement joins TRBV6-2 or TRBV6-3 to TRBJ1-5, with D maybe TRBD1 (5 bases). V gave up 2 bases and J gave up 0 bases, with 14 bases separating them. CDR3 length equals 17 residues. Germline-derived CDR1 and CDR2 are MNHEY and SVGEGT. The CDR3 reads CASSYRGVLRSNQPQHF. The DNA of the CDR3 is TGTGCCAGCAGTTACAGAGGGGTCCTACGTAGCAATCAGCCCCAGCATTTT.

The chain is built from TRBV18 and TRBJ1-4; D is ambiguous. Trimming removed 6 bases from V and 0 bases from J, with 11 bases in between. In germline, CDR1 is KGHSH, CDR2 LQKENI. This CDR3 contains 15 residues. The CDR3 is CASSLASSTNEKLFF. DNA of the CDR3: TGTGCCAGCTCGCTCGCCAGCTCAACTAATGAAAAACTGTTTTTT.

This clonotype has only a few counts. One junction end disagrees with the germline gene, perhaps due to a read error. The chain combines TRBV7-9 with TRBJ2-5; D not certain. Germline V lookup: CDR1 SEHNR, CDR2 FQNEAQ (reference sequence). The length of the CDR3 is 12 residues. In nucleotides, the CDR3 is TGTGCCAGCAGCTTAGATAACCGATCTTTGGACTTC. It specifies CASSLDNRSLDF. The full variable domain, rest sourced from reference TRBV7-9 and TRBJ2-5, is DTGVSQNPRHKITKRGQNVTFRCDPISEHNRLYWYRQTLGQGPEFLTYFQNEAQLEKSRLLSDRFSAERPKGSFSTLEIQRTEQGDSAMYLCASSLDNRSLDFGPGTRLLVL.

This clonotype appeared many times. V usage is TRBV6-1 and J usage is TRBJ1-1; no reliable D call. Germline CDR1 MNHNS, CDR2 SASEGT. Trimming removed 7 bases from V and 1 base from J, with 7 bases in between. The CDR3 is 12 amino acids. The CDR3 reads CASTIGNTEAFF. Here the CDR3 DNA reads TGTGCCAGCACTATCGGGAACACTGAAGCTTTCTTT.

This clonotype was seen repeatedly, ten times or more. The V gene is TRBV27, the J gene TRBJ1-2, with no clear D. V dropped 0 bases and J dropped 2 bases, with 16 bases sitting between them. Germline CDR1 MNHEY, CDR2 SMNVEV (reference sequence). The CDR3 contains 17 residues. The CDR3 DNA follows: TGTGCCAGCAGTTTATCGGCGAACCCGGGCCGAAACTATGGCTACACCTTC. This translates into CASSLSANPGRNYGYTF.

The V and J genes are TRBV20-1 and TRBJ1-6; D is unresolved. V was clipped by 0 bases and J by 10 bases, with 7 bases between them. CDR3 length equals 12 residues. Per germline, CDR1 DFQATT and CDR2 SNEGSKA (reference sequence). The CDR3 nucleotides are TGCAGTGCTAGAGATCCAGCCTCACCCCTCCACTTT. This sequence encodes CSARDPASPLHF.

In its sample, this clonotype was seen many times. This chain links TRBV20-1 with TRBJ2-7, with D uncertain. The V and J ends lost 0 bases and 2 bases respectively, with 5 bases between them. This CDR3 contains 12 residues. Germline V gene sequence: CDR1 DFQATT, CDR2 SNEGSKA (reference sequence). The CDR3 DNA follows: TGCAGTGCTAGAGATCGGACCTACGAGCAGTACTTC. Protein: CSARDRTYEQYF.

The sample holds many counts of this clonotype. V gene TRBV11-2 combines with J gene TRBJ1-1, with a tentative D call TRBD1 (5 bases). V was clipped by 0 bases and J by 3 bases, with 11 bases between them. Per the germline V gene, CDR1 is SGHAT and CDR2 is FQNNGV. This CDR3 has 15 residues. The CDR3 loop reads CASSLDPGGDTEAFF. The DNA of the CDR3 is TGTGCCAGCAGCTTAGACCCTGGGGGTGACACTGAAGCTTTCTTT.

This clonotype has more than one count but fewer than ten. V is TRBV27 and J is TRBJ2-5; 9 positions agree with TRBD1. The V and J ends lost 5 bases and 4 bases, in that order; junction bases with no gene match: 5. The CDR3 sequence is 14 residues long. CDR1 MNHEY and CDR2 SMNVEV come from the germline V gene (reference sequence). The CDR3 loop is CASSLQGAGETQYF. As DNA, the CDR3 is TGTGCCAGCAGTCTACAGGGGGCGGGAGAGACCCAGTACTTC.

The rearrangement joins TRBV29-1 to TRBJ2-5; no definite D call. CDR1 is SQVTM and CDR2 is ANQGSEA in the germline V gene. The V end was cut by 6 bases, the J end by 4 bases, with 9 bases between. The CDR3 runs 11 residues. The CDR3 protein is CSVLTGETQYF. The CDR3 DNA is TGCAGCGTCCTCACGGGAGAGACCCAGTACTTC.

The chain joins TRBV27 to TRBJ2-5; D is perhaps TRBD1 (7 bases). V lost 6 bases, J lost 4 bases, and 15 bases lay in between. CDR1 is MNHEY, CDR2 SMNVEV, per germline (reference sequence). The CDR3 runs 14 residues. In nucleotides, the CDR3 is TGTGCCAGCAGGTCCATGCAGGGGGGAGAGACCCAGTACTTC. Translating it yields CASRSMQGGETQYF.

This clonotype occurred many times. J is TRBJ1-5 and V is TRBV12-3 or TRBV12-4; D is possibly TRBD1 (5 bases). CDR3 size: 15 residues. V shed 2 bases and J shed 2 bases, with 10 bases lying between them. The CDR3 is CASSLTGGGNQPQHF. The CDR3 DNA follows: TGTGCCAGCAGTTTAACTGGGGGTGGCAATCAGCCCCAGCATTTT.

In regard to this clonotype: This clone may be a read error of a much larger clone one base away. The chain employs TRBV20-1 and TRBJ1-6; a possible D gene is TRBD1 (6 bases). CDR1 is DFQATT and CDR2 is SNEGSKA in the germline V gene (reference sequence). With 5 bases removed from V and 9 bases from J, the gap between germline ends came to 20 bases. The CDR3 sequence is 15 residues long. The CDR3 DNA sequence: TGCAGTGCTGGAGCAACAGGGTTTCCCACTTCACCCCTCCACTTT. Translating gives CSAGATGFPTSPLHF.